This T cell receptor beta chain appears in the sequencing data of a study of blood T cell repertoires in COVID-19. Background on the study: Some COVID-19 samples were acute and others convalescent; all came from the United States, Italy and Spain. T cells, B-cell-depleted T cells, or PBMCs provided the cDNA or gDNA that served as material.

Germline V gene lookup returns CDR1 KGHSH and CDR2 LQKENI. This CDR3 contains 12 residues. Deletions cut 5 bases from V and 9 bases from J, with 10 bases between. In the original workflow: Amplification of reference gene primers was used by the study to estimate nucleated cell counts. The table came from immunoSEQ multiplex PCR; TCRdb's copy has only in-frame clones and leaves some out. V and J calls and clone size are given by that table; D and trimming were obtained from the DNA. This sample has about 200,000 clones, with about 88% found just once. The Seattle patients joined while their infection was active and were tracked longitudinally afterward.

The chain links TRBV18 to TRBJ2-2; D uncertain. The sequencing sample was made of peripheral blood. This TCR came from a man aged 45-60 years with COVID-19, enrolled during active disease. The CDR3 nucleotides read TGTGCCAGCTCAACAGACACTTGGGAGCTGTTTTTT. Its translation: CASSTDTWELFF.